This is a list of T cell receptor beta chains from one sample in a study of T cells in Graves' hyperthyroidism and ophthalmopathy. Each CDR3 protein is one row after TCRdb ran MiXCR on the multiplex PCR reads. The repertoire holds roughly 500,000 distinct CDR3 sequences, with roughly 16% as singletons. The sample consisted of blood. The origin of the receptors is a woman aged 25 to 39 with Graves' ophthalmopathy. The CDR3 runs from the conserved cysteine through the conserved F or W. Each record gives: D gene, V gene, clone size, J gene, CDR3 length, CDR3 protein, CDR3 DNA. D genes are given only for firm matches. Size values are once, few and many counts, or a class for expanded clones, and some rows have none.

-	TRBV20-1	few	TRBJ1-3	14	CSARDPTLRNTIYF	TGCAGTGCTAGAGATCCGACACTCAGAAACACCATATATTTT
-	TRBV20-1	-	TRBJ2-1	13	CSNKLGGFNEQFF	TGCAGTAATAAACTAGGCGGATTCAATGAGCAGTTCTTC
-	TRBV5-1	-	TRBJ1-1	14	CASQEQGPTSEAFF	TGCGCCAGCCAGGAACAGGGACCCACTTCTGAAGCTTTCTTT
-	TRBV11-2	many	TRBJ2-7	16	CASSLDGQGRNYEQYF	TGTGCCAGCAGCTTAGATGGGCAGGGGCGCAACTACGAGCAGTACTTC
-	TRBV20-1	-	TRBJ2-7	15	CSARDRERVYNEQYF	TGCAGTGCTAGAGATAGGGAGAGGGTCTACAATGAGCAGTACTTC
-	TRBV11-2	many	TRBJ2-1	14	CASSPTSSYNEQFF	TGTGCCAGCAGCCCTACAAGCTCCTACAATGAGCAGTTCTTC
-	TRBV12-3/TRBV12-4	-	TRBJ2-1	15	CASSLPQNPYNEQFF	TGTGCCAGCAGTTTACCGCAGAATCCTTACAATGAGCAGTTCTTC
TRBD1	TRBV11-2	many	TRBJ2-7	15	CASSLRRTGIYEQYF	TGTGCCAGCAGCTTACGGAGGACAGGGATTTACGAGCAGTACTTC
-	TRBV19	few	TRBJ1-3	14	CASSYQDAAGTIYF	TGTGCCAGTAGTTACCAAGACGCCGCAGGCACCATATATTTT
-	TRBV20-1	few	TRBJ2-4	11	CSASGRNIQYF	TGCAGTGCCTCAGGTAGAAACATTCAGTACTTC
-	TRBV28	many	TRBJ1-1	13	CASSRDSPLGAFF	TGTGCCAGCAGTCGAGACAGCCCCCTGGGAGCTTTCTTT
-	TRBV20-1	-	TRBJ2-3	15	CSARVGRGGADTQYF	TGCAGTGCTAGAGTTGGCAGGGGGGGAGCAGATACGCAGTATTTT
-	TRBV5-6	-	TRBJ1-5	13	CASSFYGNQPQHF	TGTGCCAGCAGCTTTTACGGAAATCAGCCCCAGCATTTT
-	TRBV3-1	few	TRBJ2-5	13	CASSQGSGETQYF	TGTGCCAGCAGCCAGGGCTCGGGGGAGACCCAGTACTTC
TRBD2	TRBV5-8	many	TRBJ2-5	12	CASGRADETQYF	TGTGCCAGCGGGAGGGCGGACGAGACCCAGTACTTC
-	TRBV27	few	TRBJ2-1	17	CASSLRLRDALYNEQFF	TGTGCCAGCAGTTTAAGGCTGAGGGACGCACTTTACAATGAGCAGTTCTTC
TRBD2	TRBV20-1	many	TRBJ2-7	14	CSGRLAGASYEQYF	TGCAGTGGCCGGCTAGCGGGAGCTTCCTACGAGCAGTACTTC
-	TRBV11-2	many	TRBJ2-5	14	CASSQDRGQETQYF	TGTGCCAGCAGCCAGGACAGAGGACAAGAGACCCAGTACTTC
-	TRBV7-2	many	TRBJ1-1	15	CASSSRTDPVAEAFF	TGTGCCAGCAGCTCGAGGACCGACCCGGTGGCTGAAGCTTTCTTT
-	TRBV29-1	-	TRBJ2-7	13	CSVGDMGDYEQYF	TGCAGCGTGGGGGACATGGGGGACTACGAGCAGTACTTC
-	TRBV10-3	-	TRBJ2-7	12	CAISESTHEQYF	TGTGCCATCAGTGAGTCGACCCACGAGCAGTACTTC
TRBD2	TRBV4-3	few	TRBJ2-1	19	CASSQDVLAGYSSYNEQFF	TGCGCCAGCAGCCAAGATGTACTAGCGGGATACAGCTCCTACAATGAGCAGTTCTTC
-	TRBV20-1	-	TRBJ1-3	13	CSASSGRGNTIYF	TGCAGTGCTAGCTCCGGACGGGGAAACACCATATATTTT
-	TRBV20-1	few	TRBJ1-6	14	CSAPRSQGDSPLHF	TGCAGTGCTCCCAGGTCTCAGGGTGACTCACCCCTCCACTTT
TRBD1	TRBV6-1	many	TRBJ2-7	13	CASSSRDRGEQYF	TGTGCCAGCAGTTCCCGGGACAGGGGCGAGCAGTACTTC